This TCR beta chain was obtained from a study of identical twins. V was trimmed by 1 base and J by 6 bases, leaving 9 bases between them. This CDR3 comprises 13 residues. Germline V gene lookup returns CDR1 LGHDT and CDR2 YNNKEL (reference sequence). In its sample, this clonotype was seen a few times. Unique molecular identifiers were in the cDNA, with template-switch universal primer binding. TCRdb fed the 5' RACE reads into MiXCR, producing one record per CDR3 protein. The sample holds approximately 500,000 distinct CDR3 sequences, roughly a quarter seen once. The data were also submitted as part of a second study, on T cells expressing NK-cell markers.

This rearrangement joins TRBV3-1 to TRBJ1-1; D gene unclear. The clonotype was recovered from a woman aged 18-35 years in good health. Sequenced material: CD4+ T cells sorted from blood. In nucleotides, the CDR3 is TGTGCCAGCAGCCAAGGGTCGGGCGCTGAAGCTTTCTTT. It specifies CASSQGSGAEAFF. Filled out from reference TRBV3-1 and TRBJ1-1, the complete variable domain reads DTAVSQTPKYLVTQMGNDKSIKCEQNLGHDTMYWYKQDSKKFLKIMFSYNNKELIINETVPNRFSPKSPDKAHLNLHINSLELGDSAVYFCASSQGSGAEAFFGQGTRLTVV.